A single sample is the source of the 27 T cell receptor beta chains below, sequenced in a study of blood T cell repertoires in COVID-19. Some clones are missing from TCRdb's copy, which holds only in-frame ones; the method was immunoSEQ multiplex PCR. This sample has about 120,000 clones; around 86% occur once, and the top ten carry roughly 10%. Sequencing used peripheral blood. These receptors came from an elderly man with acute or convalescent COVID-19.

V gene TRBV19 combines with J gene TRBJ1-2, with a tentative D call TRBD1 (6 bases). Germline assignment: CDR1 LNHDA and CDR2 SQIVND (reference sequence). The CDR3 has 14 amino acids. Trimming removed 5 bases at V and 2 bases at J, with 12 bases between. CDR3 sequence reads: CASSAGTTNYGYTF. Written as DNA, the CDR3 is TGTGCCAGTAGTGCCGGGACAACAAACTATGGCTACACCTTC.

This chain uses TRBV5-1 with TRBJ2-5, with D perhaps matching TRBD2 (5 bases). Trimming pared 0 bases from V and 3 bases from J, leaving 12 bases between. Germline V gene sequence: CDR1 SGHRS, CDR2 YFSETQ. This CDR3 has 15 residues. CDR3 coding DNA: TGCGCCAGCAGCTTGGCAGGCGGGTGGGAAGAGACCCAGTACTTC. Amino acid sequence: CASSLAGGWEETQYF.

CDR3 sequence (DNA): TGTGCCATCAGTGAGGGACAGGGGGTCGGAACTGAAGCTTTCTTT. This sequence encodes CAISEGQGVGTEAFF. The J gene is TRBJ1-1, the V gene TRBV10-3, with 10 bases fitting TRBD1. V was pared by 2 bases and J by 5 bases, with 5 bases of the junction left unmatched. Germline V gene lookup returns CDR1 ENHRY and CDR2 SYGVKD. The CDR3 consists of 15 residues.

CDR3 DNA: TGTGCCAGCAGTGAAATTGGAGGGGCAGATACGCAGTATTTT. Residues: CASSEIGGADTQYF. The rearrangement links TRBV2 to TRBJ2-3, with D tentatively TRBD2 (6 bases). Germline assignment: CDR1 SNHLY and CDR2 FYNNEI. The CDR3 runs 14 residues. The germline V and J ends were trimmed by 2 bases and 4 bases, with 10 bases remaining between them.

This chain connects TRBV3-1 (or the pseudogene TRBV3-2) to TRBJ2-7; 10 bases are a match to TRBD2. The CDR3 loop spans 16 amino acids. The ends lost 5 bases at V and 1 base at J; junction bases unmatched: 8. The germline V gene has CDR1 LGHDT and CDR2 YNNKEL (reference sequence). The CDR3 sequence: CASSGPGTSASYEQYF. In DNA form, the CDR3 reads TGTGCCAGCAGCGGACCCGGGACTAGCGCTTCCTACGAGCAGTACTTC.

The rearrangement links TRBV20-1 to TRBJ2-5; 7 bases agree with TRBD2. With 6 bases clipped from V and 5 bases from J, the junction kept 3 bases outside the gene matches. The CDR3 is 11 amino acids. In germline, CDR1 is DFQATT, CDR2 SNEGSKA (reference sequence). In DNA, the CDR3 is TGCAGTGCAACTAGCGCGGAGACCCAGTACTTC. Residues: CSATSAETQYF.

The CDR3 region is CASSVGEGGYEQYF. The CDR3 DNA follows: TGTGCCAGCAGCGTAGGGGAGGGAGGGTACGAGCAGTACTTC. V and J are TRBV9 and TRBJ2-7; 7 positions agree with TRBD2. With V trimmed by 0 bases and J by 4 bases, 4 bases remained unmatched. The CDR3 spans 14 residues. Germline CDR1 and CDR2: SGDLS and YYNGEE. The whole variable domain, filled in from reference TRBV9 and TRBJ2-7, reads DSGVTQTPKHLITATGQRVTLRCSPRSGDLSVYWYQQSLDQGLQFLIQYYNGEERAKGNILERFSAQQFPDLHSELNLSSLELGDSALYFCASSVGEGGYEQYFGPGTRLTVT.

The CDR3 DNA reads as TGTGCCAGCAGCCTTGGACAGGGGAGGAACACCATATATTTT. Protein product: CASSLGQGRNTIYF. The rearrangement uses TRBV28 and TRBJ1-3, with 9 bases that match TRBD1. With V trimmed by 6 bases and J by 7 bases, 7 bases remained unmatched. Germline V gene data show CDR1 as MDHEN and CDR2 as SYDVKM. There are 14 residues in the CDR3.

The gene calls are TRBV10-1 and TRBJ1-1; D remains unclear. The V gene lost 0 bases and the J gene lost 5 bases, with 7 bases spanning the gap. This CDR3 is built from 13 residues. Germline V gene lookup returns CDR1 WNHNN and CDR2 SYGVQD (reference sequence). The CDR3 reads CASSESSGTEAFF. The CDR3 DNA reads TGCGCCAGCAGTGAGTCTTCGGGGACTGAAGCTTTCTTT.

This clone was observed a single time. The V and J genes are TRBV5-1 and TRBJ1-2; D unclear. The V end was cut by 0 bases, the J end by 1 base, with 13 bases between. Germline V gene lookup returns CDR1 SGHRS and CDR2 YFSETQ. The CDR3 covers 16 residues. CDR3 bases: TGCGCCAGCAGCTTGGAGTATCCCGGTTTTAACTATGGCTACACCTTC. Translating gives CASSLEYPGFNYGYTF.

The chain uses TRBV9 and TRBJ1-2; 8 nucleotides agree with TRBD1. Looked up from germline, CDR1 is SGDLS and CDR2 is YYNGEE. The V and J ends lost 4 bases and 4 bases, in that order; junction bases with no gene match: 12. CDR3 length: 16 amino acids. CDR3 nucleotide sequence: TGTGCCAGCAGCCAAGGGGCCGGGACAGGAGCCTATGGCTACACCTTC. Translated, it gives CASSQGAGTGAYGYTF.

This rearrangement joins TRBV14 to TRBJ1-1; the match to TRBD1 covers 8 bases. The CDR3 extends over 13 amino acids. The V gene's germline CDR1 is SGHDN and CDR2 FVKESK. V lost 4 bases and J lost 4; bases outside the gene matches: 2. CDR3 nucleotides: TGTGCCAGCAGCCTCACAGGGGGCACTGAAGCTTTCTTT. Protein sequence: CASSLTGGTEAFF. Complete variable domain (other parts from reference TRBV14 and TRBJ1-1): EAGVTQFPSHSVIEKGQTVTLRCDPISGHDNLYWYRRVMGKEIKFLLHFVKESKQDESGMPNNRFLAERTGGTYSTLKVQPAELEDSGVYFCASSLTGGTEAFFGQGTRLTVV.

The chain couples TRBV20-1 to TRBJ2-7; possible D gene TRBD1, 5 bases. Deletions cut 3 bases from V and 4 bases from J, with 10 bases between. This CDR3 has 12 residues. CDR1 is DFQATT, CDR2 SNEGSKA, per germline (reference sequence). The CDR3 bases are TGCAGTGCTAGTAGGGGCGATTACGAGCAGTACTTC. Amino acids: CSASRGDYEQYF.

J is TRBJ2-2 and V is TRBV27; 16 bases are a match to TRBD2. The V gene end was trimmed by 6 bases and the J gene end by 3 bases; junction bases not matched to a gene: 4. CDR1 and CDR2 from the germline V gene are MNHEY and SMNVEV (reference sequence). The CDR3 is 17 residues long. CDR3 amino acids: CASRGLAGGPDTGELFF. The CDR3 DNA follows: TGTGCCAGCAGGGGACTAGCGGGAGGGCCCGACACCGGGGAGCTGTTTTTT.

The chain is built from TRBV19 and TRBJ2-5; tentatively, D is TRBD1 (5 bases). Germline CDR1 LNHDA, CDR2 SQIVND (reference sequence). Trimming took 4 bases from V and 2 from J, leaving 8 bases between them. The CDR3 is made up of 13 amino acids. The CDR3 coding sequence is TGTGCCAGTAGTACGGCAGGGCAAGAGACCCAGTACTTC. Its translation: CASSTAGQETQYF.

The chain couples TRBV7-9 to TRBJ1-2, with D possibly being TRBD1 (5 bases). The CDR3 has 10 amino acids. Germline values: CDR1 SEHNR, CDR2 FQNEAQ (reference sequence). Deletions cut 4 bases from V and 12 bases from J, with 9 bases between. CDR3 bases: TGTGCCAGCAGCTCACAGGCCCACACCTTC. Encoded protein: CASSSQAHTF.

In the case of this clone: The same CDR3 can be traced to other DNA sequences in this sample. The chain couples TRBV18 to TRBJ1-3; unclear D gene. V gave up 6 bases and J gave up 0 bases, with 9 bases separating them. The CDR3 sequence is 14 residues long. The germline V gene encodes CDR1 KGHSH and CDR2 LQKENI. CDR3 DNA sequence: TGTGCCAGCTCCCCTCCAGGCTCTGGAAACACCATATATTTT. It is translated as CASSPPGSGNTIYF.

The V gene is TRBV25-1, the J gene TRBJ1-1; unclear D gene. From germline, CDR1 is MGHDK and CDR2 SYGVNS. The CDR3 sequence is 16 residues long. Trimming pared 4 bases from V and 4 bases from J, leaving 19 bases between. The CDR3 DNA is TGTGCCAGCAGTGTCCGACACTCCGGTGACACCACTGAAGCTTTCTTT. It specifies CASSVRHSGDTTEAFF. The whole variable domain, filled in from reference TRBV25-1 and TRBJ1-1, reads EADIYQTPRYLVIGTGKKITLECSQTMGHDKMYWYQQDPGMELHLIHYSYGVNSTEKGDLSSESTVSRIRTEHFPLTLESARPSHTSQYLCASSVRHSGDTTEAFFGQGTRLTVV.

The CDR3 is CASTVGLSGIYYNEQFF. The CDR3 nucleotides read TGCGCCAGCACGGTCGGTCTTAGCGGGATTTATTACAATGAGCAGTTCTTC. The chain uses TRBV5-1 and TRBJ2-1; the match to TRBD2 covers 8 bases. J gave up 4 bases and V 6 bases, and 15 bases lay outside the gene matches. Germline CDR1 SGHRS, CDR2 YFSETQ. CDR3 size: 17 residues.

The chain joins TRBV2 to TRBJ1-5; D is unclear. CDR3 length: 12 amino acids. Looked up from germline, CDR1 is SNHLY and CDR2 is FYNNEI. V lost 5 bases, J lost 5 bases, and 7 bases lay in between. The CDR3 is CASSTSDQPQHF. CDR3 DNA sequence: TGTGCCAGCAGTACGAGTGATCAGCCCCAGCATTTT.

The chain joins TRBV19 to TRBJ1-2; D unresolved. V lost 5 bases and J lost 0, with 10 bases in between. Germline lookup yields CDR1 LNHDA and CDR2 SQIVND (reference sequence). This CDR3 has 14 amino acids. The CDR3, as DNA: TGTGCCAGTAGTTTTAACAGAGCTAACTATGGCTACACCTTC. Encoded protein: CASSFNRANYGYTF.

Worth noting for this clone: Sequence at one end of the junction differs from germline and may be a read error. The chain recombines TRBV7-7 with TRBJ1-3; D unresolved. The CDR3 has 22 residues. Germline V gives CDR1 SSHAT, CDR2 FNYEAQ (reference sequence). CDR3 region: CASSQRQIVTPTYLIGGNTIYF. The CDR3 DNA is TGTGCTAGCAGCCAACGCCAAATCGTCACCCCAACATACCTAATCGGAGGGAACACCATATATTTT. Full variable domain (missing parts from reference TRBV7-7 and TRBJ1-3): GAGVSQSPRYKVTKRGQDVTLRCDPISSHATLYWYQQALGQGPEFLTYFNYEAQPDKSGLPSDRFSAERPEGSISTLTIQRTEQRDSAMYRCASSQRQIVTPTYLIGGNTIYFGEGSWLTVV.

This chain uses TRBV5-1 with TRBJ2-2; the D gene is possibly TRBD2 (6 bases). The V gene lost 3 bases and the J gene lost 3 bases, with 15 bases spanning the gap. The CDR3 runs 16 residues. Per the germline V gene, CDR1 is SGHRS and CDR2 is YFSETQ. CDR3 sequence: CASSSLGGKYTGELFF. The CDR3 region has the DNA TGCGCCAGCAGCTCGCTTGGCGGGAAGTACACCGGGGAGCTGTTTTTT.

This chain links TRBV28 with TRBJ1-5; D not resolved. V was clipped by 4 bases and J by 6 bases, with 13 bases between them. Germline V CDR1 and CDR2: MDHEN, SYDVKM. This CDR3 comprises 14 residues. The CDR3: CASSSTTETQPQHF. In nucleotides, the CDR3 is TGTGCCAGCAGTTCGACAACAGAGACTCAGCCCCAGCATTTT.

The J gene is TRBJ2-1, the V gene TRBV3-1 (or the pseudogene TRBV3-2); weak D call: TRBD2 (5 bases). V gave up 3 bases and J gave up 8 bases, with 11 bases separating them. From germline, CDR1 is LGHDT and CDR2 YNNKEL (reference sequence). The CDR3 has 13 amino acids. DNA for the CDR3: TGTGCCAGCAGCCAGCTTGAGGGCGATGAGCAGTTCTTC. The encoded protein is CASSQLEGDEQFF.

This clone appeared once. The chain combines TRBV19 with TRBJ1-2; 9 bases agree with TRBD1. Per the germline V gene, CDR1 is LNHDA and CDR2 is SQIVND (reference sequence). This CDR3 has 15 residues. The J segment lost 4 bases and the V segment lost 5 bases, leaving 8 bases of the junction unmatched. Here the CDR3 DNA reads TGTGCCAGTAGTTATTCGGACAGGGGAACCTATGGCTACACCTTC. Translating it yields CASSYSDRGTYGYTF.

Here the CDR3 DNA reads TGTGCCAGCTCACCACTTGGAAGGGGAGGGCGATACGAGCAGTACTTC. This codes for CASSPLGRGGRYEQYF. The chain couples TRBV18 to TRBJ2-7, with 7 bases that match TRBD2. The germline V gene has CDR1 KGHSH and CDR2 LQKENI. V lost 1 base, J lost 4 bases, and 10 bases stayed unmatched. The CDR3 is 16 residues long.